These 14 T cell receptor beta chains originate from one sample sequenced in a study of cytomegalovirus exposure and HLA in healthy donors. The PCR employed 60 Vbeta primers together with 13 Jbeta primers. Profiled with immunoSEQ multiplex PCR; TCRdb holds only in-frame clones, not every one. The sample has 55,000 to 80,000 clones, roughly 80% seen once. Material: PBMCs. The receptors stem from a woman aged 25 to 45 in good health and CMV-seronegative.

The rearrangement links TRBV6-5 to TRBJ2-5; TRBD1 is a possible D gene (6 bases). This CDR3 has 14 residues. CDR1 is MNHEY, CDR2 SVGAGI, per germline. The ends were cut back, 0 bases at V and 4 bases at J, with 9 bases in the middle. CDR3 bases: TGTGCCAGCAGTTACTCCTACAGGGTAGAGACCCAGTACTTC. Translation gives CASSYSYRVETQYF.

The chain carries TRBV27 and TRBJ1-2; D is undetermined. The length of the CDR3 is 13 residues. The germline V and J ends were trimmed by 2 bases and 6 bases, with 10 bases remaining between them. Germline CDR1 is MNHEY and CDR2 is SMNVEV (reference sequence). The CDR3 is CASSLQASHGYTF. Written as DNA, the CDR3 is TGTGCCAGCAGTTTACAGGCCTCCCATGGCTACACCTTC.

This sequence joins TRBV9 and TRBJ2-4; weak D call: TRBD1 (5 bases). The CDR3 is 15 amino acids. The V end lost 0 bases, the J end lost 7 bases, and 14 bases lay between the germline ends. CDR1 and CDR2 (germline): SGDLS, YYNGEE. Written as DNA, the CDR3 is TGTGCCAGCAGCGTAGATACAGGCGCAGGGAACATTCAGTACTTC. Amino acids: CASSVDTGAGNIQYF.

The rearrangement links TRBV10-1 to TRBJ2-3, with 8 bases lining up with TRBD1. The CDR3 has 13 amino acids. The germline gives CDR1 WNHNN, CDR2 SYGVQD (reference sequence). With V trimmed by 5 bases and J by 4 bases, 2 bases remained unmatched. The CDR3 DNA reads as TGCGCCAGCAGTCGACAGGGGTCAGATACGCAGTATTTT. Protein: CASSRQGSDTQYF.

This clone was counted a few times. Written as DNA, the CDR3 is TGCGCCAGCAGCCCCACGGGTACGGTGGACATCTCCTACAATGAGCAGTTCTTC. Translating gives CASSPTGTVDISYNEQFF. The chain links TRBV5-1 to TRBJ2-1; a weak D match, TRBD1 (5 bases). The CDR3 totals 18 residues. Germline assignment: CDR1 SGHRS and CDR2 YFSETQ. Trimming shortened V by 4 bases and J by 0 bases, and 20 bases separated the two germline ends.

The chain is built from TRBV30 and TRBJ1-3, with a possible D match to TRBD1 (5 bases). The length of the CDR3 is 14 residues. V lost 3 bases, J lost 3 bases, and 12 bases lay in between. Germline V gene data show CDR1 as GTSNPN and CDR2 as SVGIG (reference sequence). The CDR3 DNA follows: TGTGCCTGGAGCTCGGCGGGGGGTGGAAACACCATATATTTT. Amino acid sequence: CAWSSAGGGNTIYF.

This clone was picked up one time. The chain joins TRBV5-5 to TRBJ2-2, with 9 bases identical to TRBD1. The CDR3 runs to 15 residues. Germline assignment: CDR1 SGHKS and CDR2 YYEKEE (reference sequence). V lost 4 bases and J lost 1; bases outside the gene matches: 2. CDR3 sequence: CASSRGQGNTGELFF. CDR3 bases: TGTGCCAGCAGCCGGGGACAGGGGAACACCGGGGAGCTGTTTTTT.

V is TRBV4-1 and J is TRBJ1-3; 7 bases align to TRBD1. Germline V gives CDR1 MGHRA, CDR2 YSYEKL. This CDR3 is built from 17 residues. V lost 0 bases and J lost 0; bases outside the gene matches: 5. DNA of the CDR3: TGCGCCAGCAGCCAAGAAGGACAGGCGAACTCTGGAAACACCATATATTTT. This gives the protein CASSQEGQANSGNTIYF.

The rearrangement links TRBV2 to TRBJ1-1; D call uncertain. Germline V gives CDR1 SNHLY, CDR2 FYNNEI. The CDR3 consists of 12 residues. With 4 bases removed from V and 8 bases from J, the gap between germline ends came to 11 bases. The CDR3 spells CASSVGFREAFF. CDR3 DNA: TGTGCCAGCAGTGTCGGCTTCAGGGAAGCTTTCTTT.

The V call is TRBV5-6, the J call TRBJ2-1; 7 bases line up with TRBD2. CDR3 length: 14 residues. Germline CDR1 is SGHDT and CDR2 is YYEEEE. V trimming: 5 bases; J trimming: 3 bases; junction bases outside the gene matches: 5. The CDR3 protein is CASRNLAVYNEQFF. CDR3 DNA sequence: TGTGCCAGCAGGAACCTAGCGGTCTACAATGAGCAGTTCTTC.

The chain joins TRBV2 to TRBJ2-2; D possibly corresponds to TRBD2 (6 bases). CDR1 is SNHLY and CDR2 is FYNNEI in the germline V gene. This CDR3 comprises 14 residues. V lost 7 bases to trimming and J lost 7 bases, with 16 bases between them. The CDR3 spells CASTPGVADGELFF. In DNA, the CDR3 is TGTGCCAGCACCCCTGGCGTAGCGGACGGGGAGCTGTTTTTT.

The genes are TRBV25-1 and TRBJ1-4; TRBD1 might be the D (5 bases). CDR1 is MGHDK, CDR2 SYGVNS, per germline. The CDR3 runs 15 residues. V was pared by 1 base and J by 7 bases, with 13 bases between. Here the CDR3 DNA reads TGTGCCAGCAGTGAATCGGGGGGTCGGGGTGAAAAACTGTTTTTT. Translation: CASSESGGRGEKLFF.

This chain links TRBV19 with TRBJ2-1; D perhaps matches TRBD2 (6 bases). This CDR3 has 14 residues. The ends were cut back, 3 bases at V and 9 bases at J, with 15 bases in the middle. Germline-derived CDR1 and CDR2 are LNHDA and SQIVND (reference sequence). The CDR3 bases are TGTGCCAGTAGTATCGGAGGAGGGTTAGGTGAGCAGTTCTTC. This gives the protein CASSIGGGLGEQFF.

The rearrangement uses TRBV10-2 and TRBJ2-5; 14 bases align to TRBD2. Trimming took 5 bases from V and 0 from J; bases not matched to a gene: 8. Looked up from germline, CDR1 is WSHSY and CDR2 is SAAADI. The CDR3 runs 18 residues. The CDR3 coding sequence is TGCGCCAGCAGTTCCGGACTAGCGGGGGGCCCGTACCAAGAGACCCAGTACTTC. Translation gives CASSSGLAGGPYQETQYF.